The count of the clone carrying this TCR beta chain is one. Its cognate antigen is unknown. The record originates from a study of T cell responses to AZD1222 COVID-19 vaccine. From germline, CDR1 is LGHNA and CDR2 YNFKEQ. The CDR3 loop spans 18 amino acids. Germline trimming cut 0 bases from V and 3 bases from J; bases unmatched to any gene: 8. TCRdb's table, derived via immunoSEQ multiplex PCR, lists solely in-frame clones and lacks some. Among over 130,000 clones, about 91% were seen once, and the ten largest hold roughly 10%. Study-wide results and limits: It was only a handful of AZD1222 recipients who were seropositive at baseline. A reported finding is that nearly half of spike-specific TCRs target unmutated variant regions. Spike-specific TCR breadth and depth went up after people got two AZD1222 doses. CD4 TCRs covered the whole spike, strongest at regions 160-218 and 743-854.

This chain connects TRBV4-2 to TRBJ2-5; 12 bases map to TRBD2. The TCR sequence derives from an adult who received the AZD1222 COVID-19 vaccine. Sequencing used peripheral blood, obtained 28 days after the second AZD1222 dose. The CDR3, as DNA: TGTGCCAGCAGCCAAGATTCCACTAGCGGGGGGAGAGAAGAGACCCAGTACTTC. This translates into CASSQDSTSGGREETQYF.